Here is one T cell receptor beta chain with its context. The antigen is not known. The data were obtained in a study of beta chain features in type 1 diabetes. Findings and limits, study-wide: Moderate but significant shortening of TCRB CDR3s was recorded in all four CD4+ subsets from Type 1 diabetes patients.

CDR3 length: 17 residues. CDR1 is LGHNT, CDR2 FRNRAP, per germline. Trimming pared 6 bases from V and 5 bases from J, leaving 23 bases between. The authors reverse transcribed all of the isolated RNA, so sequencing captured expressed TCRB transcripts. Produced via immunoSEQ multiplex PCR; TCRdb's table is partial and in-frame only. The profile shows approximately 120,000 clones, around a sixth of them singletons. The origin of this receptor is a man aged 18 to 30 with type 1 diabetes. The chain links TRBV12-5 to TRBJ2-1; D may match TRBD1 or TRBD2 (5 bases each). The sequenced sample was central memory CD4+ T cells from blood. CDR3 nucleotides: TGTGCTAGTGGGCTCCCAACCCGGGACCCCCGCGACAATGAGCAGTTCTTC. Its protein product is CASGLPTRDPRDNEQFF.